One and the same sample provided the 21 T cell receptor beta chains below, sequenced in a study of response to subunit inactivated influenza vaccine. TCRdb recomputed calls from the RT-PCR reads with MiXCR, one row per CDR3 protein. Of around 480,000 distinct CDR3 sequences listed, approximately 17% are singletons. The source material was CD4+ T cells sorted from PBMCs, sampled around 2 years after vaccination. The receptors shown here come from a man between 50 and 69 years old who received an inactivated influenza vaccine.

Ten or more counts support this clonotype. The chain uses TRBV12-3 or TRBV12-4 and TRBJ2-7; D is perhaps TRBD1 or TRBD2 (6 bases each). The CDR3 is made up of 13 amino acids. The ends were cut back, 4 bases at V and 4 bases at J, with 11 bases in the middle. DNA of the CDR3: TGTGCCAGCAGTTGGGGGGACAAATACGAGCAGTACTTC. It specifies CASSWGDKYEQYF.

The chain combines TRBV30 with TRBJ2-3; 8 positions match TRBD1. The junction had 0 bases not matched to a gene; V was cut back by 2 bases and J by 2 bases. This CDR3 is 13 amino acids long. CDR1 GTSNPN and CDR2 SVGIG come from the germline V gene (reference sequence). The CDR3 DNA sequence: TGTGCCTGGAGTCAGGGGGCCACAGATACGCAGTATTTT. This gives the protein CAWSQGATDTQYF.

V usage is TRBV24-1 and J usage is TRBJ2-3, with 9 bases that match TRBD1. Germline lookup yields CDR1 KGHDR and CDR2 SFDVKD. Trimming removed 7 bases from V and 4 bases from J; junction bases left unmatched: 2. The CDR3 length is 13 residues. The CDR3, as DNA: TGTGCCACCAGGGGGACAGGGTCAGATACGCAGTATTTT. Translated, it gives CATRGTGSDTQYF.

This clonotype was seen only a few times. The chain is built from TRBV20-1 and TRBJ1-5, with D possibly matching TRBD1 (6 bases). Germline V gene lookup returns CDR1 DFQATT and CDR2 SNEGSKA (reference sequence). The germline V and J ends were trimmed by 5 bases and 2 bases, with 16 bases remaining between them. The CDR3 totals 15 residues. CDR3 sequence (DNA): TGCAGTGCTCATCCGACGGGGGCACGCAATCAGCCCCAGCATTTT. This codes for CSAHPTGARNQPQHF.

This clonotype turned up a few times. The rearrangement links TRBV7-2 to TRBJ2-1, with D perhaps matching TRBD2 (6 bases). The CDR3 length is 15 residues. V was cut by 2 bases and J by 6 bases, with 14 bases left in between. Germline V CDR1 and CDR2: SGHTA, FQGNSA. CDR3 DNA sequence: TGTGCCAGCAGCTTAATGGGAGGCACACTCAATGAGCAGTTCTTC. Translation gives CASSLMGGTLNEQFF. The full variable domain, with the rest looked up from reference TRBV7-2 and TRBJ2-1, is GAGVSQSPSNKVTEKGKDVELRCDPISGHTALYWYRQSLGQGLEFLIYFQGNSAPDKSGLPSDRFSAERTGGSVSTLTIQRTQQEDSAVYLCASSLMGGTLNEQFFGPGTRLTVL.

This clonotype has a handful of counts. CDR3 coding DNA: TGTGCCAGCAGCTACGGGACTAGCGGGAGGAGGAGGGGAGATACGCAGTATTTT. The encoded protein is CASSYGTSGRRRGDTQYF. The V and J genes are TRBV11-2 and TRBJ2-3, with 15 bases lining up with TRBD2. Trimming cost V 4 bases and J 5 bases; bases outside gene matches: 10. The germline CDR1 and CDR2 sequences are SGHAT and FQNNGV. This CDR3 has 18 amino acids.

The chain has TRBV2 and TRBJ2-7, with 7 bases aligning to TRBD1. The germline CDR1 and CDR2 sequences are SNHLY and FYNNEI. Unmatched junction bases numbered 7, after V lost 8 bases and J lost 6 bases. The length of the CDR3 is 12 residues. This CDR3 reads CASGTVRLEQYF. In DNA form, the CDR3 reads TGTGCCAGCGGGACAGTAAGACTCGAGCAGTACTTC.

The chain combines TRBV20-1 with TRBJ2-1; D is possibly TRBD2 (5 bases). The CDR3 sequence is 15 residues long. V was cut by 0 bases and J by 0 bases, with 9 bases left in between. Germline CDR1 is DFQATT and CDR2 is SNEGSKA (reference sequence). CDR3 nucleotide sequence: TGCAGTGCTAGAGATTCCCGGGGCTCCTACAATGAGCAGTTCTTC. Protein sequence: CSARDSRGSYNEQFF.

The chain is built from TRBV30 and TRBJ1-4, with D tentatively TRBD1 (6 bases). Germline V gene sequence: CDR1 GTSNPN, CDR2 SVGIG (reference sequence). Trimming took off 4 bases at V and 2 bases at J, with 26 bases between the two ends. The CDR3 length is 19 residues. In DNA form, the CDR3 reads TGTGCCTGGACCCCCCCCGGGACAATGGGATCCTGGACTAATGAAAAACTGTTTTTT. Protein sequence: CAWTPPGTMGSWTNEKLFF.

This clonotype was counted ten times or more. V and J are TRBV4-3 and TRBJ1-2; 10 bases line up with TRBD1. The CDR3 extends over 14 amino acids. Germline V gene data show CDR1 as LGHNA and CDR2 as YSLEER. Unmatched junction bases numbered 3, after V lost 5 bases and J lost 3 bases. CDR3 nucleotides: TGCGCCAGCAGCAAGGACAGGGGGGACTATGGCTACACCTTC. This sequence encodes CASSKDRGDYGYTF.

This clonotype has more than one count but fewer than ten. This rearrangement joins TRBV20-1 to TRBJ1-2; tentatively, D is TRBD1 (6 bases). Germline CDR1 is DFQATT and CDR2 is SNEGSKA (reference sequence). V lost 4 bases, J lost 4 bases, and 13 bases lay in between. The CDR3 has 13 amino acids. The CDR3 is CSATLPDSYGYTF. DNA for the CDR3: TGCAGTGCTACTCTCCCGGACAGCTATGGCTACACCTTC.

This clonotype was counted between two and nine times. The chain uses TRBV5-1 and TRBJ2-7; TRBD2 matches at 13 bases. This CDR3 has 16 residues. J was trimmed by 6 bases and V by 0 bases; bases with no gene match: 6. Germline values: CDR1 SGHRS, CDR2 YFSETQ. The CDR3 reads CASSLGAGLAGVEQYF. The CDR3, as DNA: TGCGCCAGCAGCTTGGGGGCCGGACTAGCGGGAGTCGAGCAGTACTTC.

The V call is TRBV20-1, the J call TRBJ2-2; tentatively, D is TRBD1 or TRBD2 (5 bases each). Trimming pared 6 bases from V and 2 bases from J, leaving 13 bases between. This CDR3 spans 14 amino acids. Germline lookup yields CDR1 DFQATT and CDR2 SNEGSKA (reference sequence). The CDR3 DNA sequence: TGCAGTGCCGCGGGTCAGGGTAACACCGGGGAGCTGTTTTTT. It specifies CSAAGQGNTGELFF.

This chain connects TRBV20-1 to TRBJ1-6; D is ambiguous. Between the trimmed V and J ends, which lost 0 bases and 9 bases, there was a span of 6 bases. CDR1 is DFQATT, CDR2 SNEGSKA, per germline (reference sequence). This CDR3 is 12 amino acids long. Written as DNA, the CDR3 is TGCAGTGCTAGAGATCTGGGTTCACCCCTCCACTTT. Protein sequence: CSARDLGSPLHF.

This clonotype has more than one count but fewer than ten. V is TRBV28 and J is TRBJ2-3; 11 positions match TRBD2. Per germline, CDR1 MDHEN and CDR2 SYDVKM. V was clipped by 6 bases and J by 4 bases; unmatched bases: 12. There are 17 residues in the CDR3. The CDR3 DNA reads as TGTGCCAGCAGCCGCCTAGCGGGGGGCAATGGGGCAGATACGCAGTATTTT. Translated, it gives CASSRLAGGNGADTQYF.

The rearrangement joins TRBV3-1 to TRBJ2-2; 7 nucleotides match TRBD1. The CDR3 is 16 residues long. V shed 3 bases, J shed 4 bases, and the junction held 8 bases outside the gene matches. Germline V CDR1 and CDR2: LGHDT, YNNKEL (reference sequence). As DNA, the CDR3 is TGTGCCAGCAGCCATGCAGGGGGTTCGGGCACCGGGGAGCTGTTTTTT. It is translated as CASSHAGGSGTGELFF. The whole variable domain, filled in from reference TRBV3-1 and TRBJ2-2, reads DTAVSQTPKYLVTQMGNDKSIKCEQNLGHDTMYWYKQDSKKFLKIMFSYNNKELIINETVPNRFSPKSPDKAHLNLHINSLELGDSAVYFCASSHAGGSGTGELFFGEGSRLTVL.

V gene TRBV3-1 combines with J gene TRBJ2-3; no clear D gene. Trimming left V 7 bases short and J 5 bases short, with 13 bases between. The CDR3 spans 13 residues. The germline V gene encodes CDR1 LGHDT and CDR2 YNNKEL (reference sequence). CDR3 sequence: CASMLSGLDTQYF. The CDR3 nucleotides are TGTGCCAGCATGTTGTCGGGTTTAGATACGCAGTATTTT.

In this sample, this clonotype turned up a few times. This chain joins TRBV7-8 and TRBJ2-4; D tentatively fits TRBD1 or TRBD2 (5 bases each). The germline CDR1 and CDR2 sequences are SGHVS and FQNEAQ. This CDR3 is 17 amino acids long. The V end was cut by 5 bases, the J end by 1 base, with 18 bases between. CDR3 amino acids: CASSPLIGTLAKNIQYF. The CDR3 DNA follows: TGTGCCAGCAGCCCTCTGATTGGGACCCTTGCCAAAAACATTCAGTACTTC.

The chain employs TRBV20-1 and TRBJ2-7; 12 bases align to TRBD1. The CDR3 runs 14 residues. Trimming at V came to 6 bases and at J to 5 bases, leaving 8 bases not matched to a gene. Looked up from germline, CDR1 is DFQATT and CDR2 is SNEGSKA (reference sequence). The DNA for the CDR3 is TGCAGTGCGAGACCGGGACAGGGGGCTAACGAGCAGTACTTC. It yields the protein CSARPGQGANEQYF.

This clonotype showed up just a few times. CDR3 sequence: CASSEVSDTIYF. The CDR3 coding sequence is TGCGCCAGCAGTGAGGTGTCCGACACCATATATTTT. The chain joins TRBV10-2 to TRBJ1-3; D not resolved. Trimming pared 2 bases from V and 8 bases from J, leaving 7 bases between. CDR3 length: 12 amino acids. Germline-derived CDR1 and CDR2 are WSHSY and SAAADI.

The chain combines TRBV5-1 with TRBJ1-5; TRBD1 might be the D (5 bases). V was pared by 0 bases and J by 7 bases, with 14 bases between. The CDR3 contains 15 residues. Per the germline V gene, CDR1 is SGHRS and CDR2 is YFSETQ. CDR3 loop: CASSLDGEGPQPQHF. CDR3 DNA sequence: TGCGCCAGCAGCTTGGATGGTGAGGGGCCCCAGCCCCAGCATTTT.